This TCR beta chain appears in the sequencing data of a study of control samples from healthy donors and cancer patients. Here immunoSEQ multiplex PCR was the method, and the copy in TCRdb shows in-frame clones only, minus some. Of 150,000 or so clones in the sample, approximately 92% are singletons; the top ten hold 2% to 3%. From germline, CDR1 is SGDLS and CDR2 YYNGEE. The ends were cut back, 0 bases at V and 5 bases at J, with 14 bases in the middle. This CDR3 region has 15 residues. Sequences were obtained from blood. This TCR derives from a man between 35 and 55 years old in good health. The genes are TRBV9 and TRBJ1-2, with a weak D call TRBD1 (6 bases). CDR3 protein: CASSVAPGGGYGYTF. CDR3 nucleotide sequence: TGTGCCAGCAGCGTAGCTCCCGGGGGCGGGTATGGCTACACCTTC.